This entry concerns a single T cell receptor beta chain. The V gene's germline CDR1 is MNHEY and CDR2 SMNVEV (reference sequence). With V trimmed by 6 bases and J by 3 bases, 11 bases remained unmatched. The CDR3 extends over 15 amino acids. The source of the sample is a study of T-cell memory formation after mild COVID-19. TCRdb reprocessed the 5' RACE reads via MiXCR and lists one record per CDR3 protein. The sample has hundreds of thousands of distinct CDR3 sequences, over 15% seen once. This TCR was sampled from an adult woman who had mild COVID-19 (a few samples of this study predate the infection). Cell type and time point are not known. The genes are TRBV27 and TRBJ2-7; the match to TRBD1 covers 7 bases. Sequenced: PBMCs or a T cell subset sorted from them (not recorded which). The CDR3 coding sequence is TGTGCCAGCAGAAATAACCGGGACAGCTTCTACGAGCAGTACTTC. Translating it yields CASRNNRDSFYEQYF.